The next 29 T cell receptor beta chains were all read from a single sample in a study of regulatory T cells in long-lasting Graves disease. The time point: newly diagnosed GD, antithyroid drugs for less than 3 months. Isolated PBMC RNA provided the starting material for the TCR library. Through Arm-PCR of CDR3 regions and iRepertoire HTBI primers, TCR beta libraries were built. MiXCR was run by TCRdb on the multiplex PCR reads, yielding one entry per CDR3 protein. Altogether hundreds of thousands of distinct CDR3 sequences are present, 16% being singletons, with the ten largest covering under 20%. The same data also contributed to another study, on T cells in Graves' hyperthyroidism and ophthalmopathy.

This sample comprised peripheral blood mononuclear cells (PBMCs), obtained at new diagnosis, from a patient treated with antithyroid drugs. Receptor source: a woman aged 30 to 39 with Graves disease.

The CDR3 sequence is CAISESAGIGSYEQYF. CDR3 sequence (DNA): TGTGCCATCAGTGAGTCGGCAGGGATAGGCTCCTACGAGCAGTACTTC. This chain connects TRBV10-3 to TRBJ2-7, with D possibly matching TRBD1 (5 bases). Deletions cut 0 bases from V and 0 bases from J, with 12 bases between. The CDR3 spans 16 residues. Germline loops: CDR1 ENHRY, CDR2 SYGVKD.

This clonotype was counted at least ten times. This rearrangement joins TRBV6-1 to TRBJ1-3; D perhaps matches TRBD1 (5 bases). V lost 2 bases and J lost 8, with 16 bases in between. The CDR3 is made up of 15 amino acids. Germline CDR1 reads MNHNS; CDR2 reads SASEGT. In DNA form, the CDR3 reads TGTGCCAGCAGTGAATTGGTGGGGATGGGGGACACCATATATTTT. Amino acid sequence: CASSELVGMGDTIYF.

Concerning this clonotype itself: Being one base from a much bigger clone, this may be a read error. The chain carries TRBV16 and TRBJ1-1, with 7 bases fitting TRBD1. Germline V CDR1 and CDR2: KGHSY, FQNENV. The CDR3 contains 15 residues. CDR3: CAGSQPTGYDTEAFF. In nucleotides, the CDR3 is TGTGCCGGCAGCCAACCGACAGGGTATGACACTGAAGCTTTCTTT.

A few counts support this clonotype. The genes are TRBV6-1 and TRBJ1-3, with no clear D. CDR1 is MNHNS and CDR2 is SASEGT in the germline V gene. Trimming took 6 bases from V and 4 from J, leaving 22 bases between them. The CDR3 has 17 amino acids. The CDR3 DNA reads TGTGCCAGCAGCTCCGTTTTGTCCGGAGTGCGGGGAAACACCATATATTTT. Its protein is CASSSVLSGVRGNTIYF.

The gene calls are TRBV28 and TRBJ1-6; a weak D match, TRBD1 (6 bases). Germline V CDR1 and CDR2: MDHEN, SYDVKM. Trimming shortened V by 2 bases and J by 10 bases, and 9 bases separated the two germline ends. CDR3 length: 13 residues. The CDR3 spells CASSLSQGSPLHF. In DNA, the CDR3 is TGTGCCAGCAGTTTAAGCCAGGGGTCACCCCTCCACTTT. The whole variable domain, remainder taken from reference TRBV28 and TRBJ1-6, is DVKVTQSSRYLVKRTGEKVFLECVQDMDHENMFWYRQDPGLGLRLIYFSYDVKMKEKGDIPEGYSVSREKKERFSLILESASTNQTSMYLCASSLSQGSPLHFGNGTRLTVT.

CDR3 DNA sequence: TGTGCCAGTAGTATTCGGGAGCAAGAGACCCAGTACTTC. Translated: CASSIREQETQYF. The chain has TRBV19 and TRBJ2-5, with D perhaps TRBD2 (6 bases). This CDR3 region has 13 residues. The germline V gene has CDR1 LNHDA and CDR2 SQIVND (reference sequence). With 3 bases removed from V and 2 bases from J, the gap between germline ends came to 7 bases.

This clonotype was picked up a small number of times. The rearrangement links TRBV7-3 to TRBJ2-1; TRBD2 aligns across 11 bases. The CDR3 is made up of 15 amino acids. CDR1 and CDR2 (germline): SGHTA, FQGTGA. V shed 5 bases and J 13 bases; nucleotides not matched to a gene: 13. The CDR3 DNA is TGTGCCAGCAGCAAACTAGCGGGAGAACCATGGAGACAGTTCTTC. It specifies CASSKLAGEPWRQFF.

Ten or more counts support this clonotype. The genes are TRBV7-2 and TRBJ1-5, with 7 bases matching TRBD1. CDR1 is SGHTA and CDR2 is FQGNSA in the germline V gene. Trimming removed 5 bases from V and 3 bases from J; junction bases left unmatched: 7. The CDR3 loop spans 15 amino acids. The CDR3: CASSPPGQSNQPQHF. The CDR3 DNA is TGTGCCAGCAGCCCTCCGGGACAGTCCAATCAGCCCCAGCATTTT.

As regards this clonotype: One base away lies a much larger clone, so this may be a sequencing read error. The rearrangement links TRBV7-2 to TRBJ1-5, with TRBD1 as a possible D gene (5 bases). The CDR3 length is 11 residues. CDR1 is SGHTA, CDR2 FQGNSA, per germline. CDR3 in amino acids: CASNLDRRVYF. The CDR3 nucleotides read TGTGCCAGCAACTTAGACAGAAGAGTGTATTTT.

This clonotype was detected a few times. A much larger clone lies a single base off, so this may be a read error. This sequence joins TRBV28 and TRBJ2-3; 7 positions agree with TRBD2. The germline gives CDR1 MDHEN, CDR2 SYDVKM. The CDR3 has 16 residues. The ends lost 6 bases at V and 6 bases at J; junction bases unmatched: 15. The CDR3 region is CASRTLGGGPCDTQYF. CDR3 bases: TGTGCCAGCAGGACCCTGGGGGGAGGGCCATGCGATACGCAGTATTTT.

This clonotype has only a few counts. This chain joins TRBV20-1 and TRBJ1-3; D gene unclear. Deletions cut 5 bases from V and 3 bases from J, with 11 bases between. The CDR3 is made up of 13 amino acids. CDR1 DFQATT and CDR2 SNEGSKA come from the germline V gene (reference sequence). The CDR3 here is CSARWGLGNTIYF. CDR3 sequence (DNA): TGCAGTGCTCGGTGGGGTCTTGGAAACACCATATATTTT.

A few counts support this clonotype. This chain links TRBV9 with TRBJ2-3; 8 bases line up with TRBD2. Germline CDR1 is SGDLS and CDR2 is YYNGEE. The CDR3 extends over 15 amino acids. J gave up 1 base and V 4 bases, and 5 bases lay outside the gene matches. CDR3 residues: CASSSGLVRTDTQYF. CDR3 in DNA: TGTGCCAGCAGCTCGGGACTAGTTCGCACAGATACGCAGTATTTT.

This clonotype came up many times. This rearrangement joins TRBV20-1 to TRBJ1-1; no clear D. CDR1 is DFQATT, CDR2 SNEGSKA, per germline (reference sequence). The CDR3 loop spans 13 amino acids. Trimming took off 6 bases at V and 1 base at J, with 12 bases between the two ends. In DNA form, the CDR3 reads TGCAGTGCCGGCCCCGGACCGAACACTGAAGCTTTCTTT. Translation gives CSAGPGPNTEAFF.

The V call is TRBV5-1, the J call TRBJ1-3, with TRBD1 as a possible D gene (6 bases). V gave up 0 bases and J gave up 4 bases, with 11 bases separating them. The CDR3 extends over 15 amino acids. Germline CDR1 is SGHRS and CDR2 is YFSETQ. CDR3 DNA: TGCGCCAGCAGCTTGGACGGGGGGCGCGGAAACACCATATATTTT. Its translation: CASSLDGGRGNTIYF. Full variable domain (outside the CDR3, taken from reference TRBV5-1 and TRBJ1-3): KAGVTQTPRYLIKTRGQQVTLSCSPISGHRSVSWYQQTPGQGLQFLFEYFSETQRNKGNFPGRFSGRQFSNSRSEMNVSTLELGDSALYLCASSLDGGRGNTIYFGEGSWLTVV.

Ten or more counts support this clonotype. V is TRBV3-1 and J is TRBJ2-2, with 9 bases fitting TRBD2. Germline V gene lookup returns CDR1 LGHDT and CDR2 YNNKEL (reference sequence). V shed 4 bases, J shed 4 bases, and the junction held 7 bases outside the gene matches. This CDR3 is 16 amino acids long. The CDR3 spells CASSPFIAGVTGELFF. DNA of the CDR3: TGTGCCAGCAGCCCGTTTATAGCGGGAGTCACCGGGGAGCTGTTTTTT.

The table lists this clonotype with a few counts. The J gene is TRBJ2-2, the V gene TRBV7-2; D is unclear. The CDR3 is 13 amino acids. Germline values: CDR1 SGHTA, CDR2 FQGNSA. V was clipped by 1 base and J by 6 bases, with 6 bases between them. CDR3 bases: TGTGCCAGCAGCTTAGTCCGCGCCGGGGAGCTGTTTTTT. Its translation: CASSLVRAGELFF.

In this sample, this clonotype turned up many times. The gene calls are TRBV28 and TRBJ2-2; the D gene is possibly TRBD2 (6 bases). Trimming took off 3 bases at V and 5 bases at J, with 7 bases between the two ends. Germline V gives CDR1 MDHEN, CDR2 SYDVKM. The CDR3 is made up of 13 amino acids. Here the CDR3 reads CASSFAGTGELFF. The CDR3 DNA follows: TGTGCCAGCAGTTTTGCGGGAACCGGGGAGCTGTTTTTT.

V usage is TRBV6-1 and J usage is TRBJ2-7; tentatively, D is TRBD1 (6 bases). Trimming cost V 5 bases and J 3 bases, with 11 bases left between them. Germline V CDR1 and CDR2: MNHNS, SASEGT. This CDR3 contains 13 residues. CDR3 sequence: CASSRDIYYEQYF. The CDR3, as DNA: TGTGCCAGCAGTAGGGACATCTACTACGAGCAGTACTTC.

Ten or more counts support this clonotype. This chain links TRBV20-1 with TRBJ1-1; D is possibly TRBD1 (6 bases). V lost 0 bases to trimming and J lost 1 base, with 18 bases between them. This CDR3 region has 17 residues. CDR1 and CDR2 from the germline V gene are DFQATT and SNEGSKA (reference sequence). Here the CDR3 reads CSARDFRAGAANTEAFF. For the CDR3, the DNA is TGCAGTGCTAGAGATTTTCGGGCAGGGGCAGCGAACACTGAAGCTTTCTTT.

This chain joins TRBV6-1 and TRBJ1-2, with TRBD1 matching 7 bases. The CDR3 has 13 amino acids. V trimming: 2 bases; J trimming: 13 bases; junction bases outside the gene matches: 10. CDR1 is MNHNS and CDR2 is SASEGT in the germline V gene. The CDR3 region is CASSERRGDRSTF. Here the CDR3 DNA reads TGTGCCAGCAGTGAAAGACGAGGGGACAGAAGCACCTTC.

This chain connects TRBV30 to TRBJ1-1, with D possibly being TRBD1 (5 bases). Germline CDR1 is GTSNPN and CDR2 is SVGIG (reference sequence). Between the trimmed V and J ends, which lost 5 bases and 7 bases, there was a span of 14 bases. The CDR3 length is 12 residues. CDR3 DNA: TGTGCCTGGGGTACAGGCAGTATTGAAGCTTTCTTT. It specifies CAWGTGSIEAFF.

This chain connects TRBV6-1 to TRBJ2-1; TRBD2 matches at 8 bases. With V trimmed by 6 bases and J by 4 bases, 8 bases remained unmatched. The CDR3 is 15 amino acids. Per germline, CDR1 MNHNS and CDR2 SASEGT. CDR3 bases: TGTGCCAGCAGGGCAGCGGGAGCTGTTTACAATGAGCAGTTCTTC. Its protein is CASRAAGAVYNEQFF.

This CDR3 is CASSVSSAGGTFF. The CDR3 region has the DNA TGTGCCAGCAGCGTTTCCAGCGCCGGGGGAACTTTCTTT. This chain links TRBV9 with TRBJ1-1, with D perhaps matching TRBD1 (5 bases). The CDR3 sequence is 13 residues long. Germline CDR1 is SGDLS and CDR2 is YYNGEE. Trimming removed 2 bases from V and 12 bases from J, with 17 bases in between. The variable domain in full, with the rest retrieved from reference TRBV9 and TRBJ1-1, is DSGVTQTPKHLITATGQRVTLRCSPRSGDLSVYWYQQSLDQGLQFLIQYYNGEERAKGNILERFSAQQFPDLHSELNLSSLELGDSALYFCASSVSSAGGTFFGQGTRLTVV.

J is TRBJ2-5 and V is TRBV6-1, with D possibly TRBD2 on 7 matching bases. The V gene lost 6 bases and the J gene lost 5 bases, with 19 bases spanning the gap. The CDR3 is made up of 15 amino acids. Germline lookup yields CDR1 MNHNS and CDR2 SASEGT. CDR3 sequence (DNA): TGTGCCAGCAGACAAATGAGCAAGGGGGGGGAGACCCAGTACTTC. This gives the protein CASRQMSKGGETQYF.

In its sample, this clonotype was seen many times. This chain uses TRBV7-2 with TRBJ2-7, with 7 bases lining up with TRBD2. Trimming cost V 2 bases and J 5 bases; bases outside gene matches: 18. The CDR3 sequence is 18 residues long. CDR1 and CDR2 (germline): SGHTA, FQGNSA. The CDR3 is CASSLWFSPAAGADEQYF. The CDR3 nucleotides read TGTGCCAGCAGCTTATGGTTCAGTCCGGCGGCGGGAGCCGACGAGCAGTACTTC. The full variable domain, completed using reference TRBV7-2 and TRBJ2-7, is GAGVSQSPSNKVTEKGKDVELRCDPISGHTALYWYRQSLGQGLEFLIYFQGNSAPDKSGLPSDRFSAERTGGSVSTLTIQRTQQEDSAVYLCASSLWFSPAAGADEQYFGPGTRLTVT.

This clonotype was counted at least ten times. The chain combines TRBV28 with TRBJ2-7; D may be TRBD2 (6 bases). Trimming removed 4 bases from V and 4 bases from J, with 8 bases in between. This CDR3 contains 12 residues. Germline values: CDR1 MDHEN, CDR2 SYDVKM. CDR3 residues: CASSSGTYEQYF. In nucleotides, the CDR3 is TGTGCCAGCAGTTCCGGGACTTACGAGCAGTACTTC.

This clonotype was seen at least ten times. The V gene is TRBV7-8, the J gene TRBJ2-4; unclear D gene. V lost 0 bases, J lost 1 base, and 7 bases lay in between. This CDR3 is 15 amino acids long. Germline V CDR1 and CDR2: SGHVS, FQNEAQ. CDR3 loop: CASSLAGTAKNIQYF. CDR3 coding DNA: TGTGCCAGCAGCTTAGCGGGCACGGCCAAAAACATTCAGTACTTC.

This clonotype was found many times. This sequence joins TRBV28 and TRBJ1-1; D not resolved. V was cut by 7 bases and J by 11 bases, with 14 bases left in between. CDR1 and CDR2 from the germline V gene are MDHEN and SYDVKM. The CDR3 covers 11 residues. In DNA, the CDR3 is TGTGCCAGCATTTTTCTTAAGGTGGCTTTCTTT. Encoded protein: CASIFLKVAFF.

The sample holds many counts of this clonotype. This chain links TRBV20-1 with TRBJ1-1, with a tentative D call TRBD1 (5 bases). V lost 6 bases to trimming and J lost 1 base, with 15 bases between them. The CDR3 extends over 14 amino acids. Germline CDR1 DFQATT, CDR2 SNEGSKA (reference sequence). This CDR3 is CSAPGWIKNTEAFF. The CDR3 nucleotides read TGCAGTGCGCCAGGGTGGATAAAGAACACTGAAGCTTTCTTT.